This T cell receptor beta chain was observed in a study of cytomegalovirus exposure and HLA in healthy donors. About the research overall: The study placed over 65% of its 398 genotyped donors in the Caucasian-associated ancestry cluster. Study conclusions and caveats: In a later analysis, parvovirus B19, influenza, CMV and Epstein-Barr virus appeared linked to several top co-occurrence clusters. TCR sequences were mostly rare, though some public TCRs occurred in many donors.

PCR used 60 Vbeta primers and 13 Jbeta primers. The data were produced by immunoSEQ multiplex PCR, yet TCRdb's version contains in-frame clones alone and is incomplete. The table includes some 140,000 clones, roughly four fifths detected once. Concerning this clone: Its antigen is undetermined.

Between the trimmed V and J ends, which lost 4 bases and 5 bases, there was a span of 18 bases. The length of the CDR3 is 15 residues. Looked up from germline, CDR1 is SGDLS and CDR2 is YYNGEE. The chain combines TRBV9 with TRBJ2-5; no clear D. The receptor comes from a woman between 40 and 50 years old in good health and CMV-seronegative. The sequencing sample was made of PBMCs. The CDR3 spells CASSPRLTRLETQYF. The CDR3 nucleotides read TGTGCCAGCAGCCCACGATTAACTCGTTTGGAGACCCAGTACTTC.